A selection of T cell receptor beta chains follows, all from one sample in a study of T cell responses to AZD1222 COVID-19 vaccine. Repertoires were generated with immunoSEQ multiplex PCR, while TCRdb's copy carries only in-frame clones and drops some. The sample has 150,000 to 200,000 clones, about 93% seen once; the top ten hold about 1%. The sample consisted of peripheral blood, taken 28 days after the second dose of the MenACWY control vaccine. These receptors were obtained from an adult who received the MenACWY meningococcal vaccine as a control. Both conserved end residues are part of each CDR3. D genes are given only for firm matches. The size of a clone is reported for some rows only, either as once, few or many, or as a class for expanded clones.

J | V | size | D | CDR3 | DNA
TRBJ2-7 | TRBV28 | - | TRBD2 | CASRYSGGRSYEQYF | TGTGCCAGCAGATATAGCGGGGGCCGGTCCTACGAGCAGTACTTC
TRBJ1-3 | TRBV25-1 | - | - | CASSEADGNTIYF | TGTGCCAGCAGTGAGGCAGACGGAAACACCATATATTTT
TRBJ2-7 | TRBV5-4 | once | TRBD1 | CASSSRQGHEQYF | TGTGCCAGCAGCTCACGACAGGGCCACGAGCAGTACTTC
TRBJ1-4 | TRBV2 | - | TRBD1 | CASSGSLGTGGEKLFF | TGTGCCAGCAGTGGGTCCCTCGGGACAGGGGGTGAAAAACTGTTTTTT
TRBJ2-1 | TRBV6-4 | - | TRBD2 | CASSREISGPGDEQFF | TGTGCCAGCAGTAGGGAGATTAGCGGGCCCGGGGATGAGCAGTTCTTC
TRBJ1-1 | TRBV15 | once | - | CATSRDNRGGTEAFF | TGTGCCACCAGCAGAGATAACCGGGGTGGGACTGAAGCTTTCTTT
TRBJ2-7 | TRBV19 | - | TRBD1 | CASSMQGASYEQYF | TGTGCCAGTTCAATGCAGGGGGCGAGCTACGAGCAGTACTTC
TRBJ1-4 | TRBV4-3 | - | - | CASSQEWGRTAPNEKLFF | TGCGCCAGCAGCCAAGAGTGGGGCAGGACGGCGCCTAATGAAAAACTGTTTTTT
TRBJ2-5 | TRBV4-2 | - | - | CASSQAGAQETQYF | TGTGCCAGCAGCCAAGCGGGGGCCCAAGAGACCCAGTACTTC
TRBJ2-3 | TRBV5-5 | - | - | CASSLEQGTDTQYF | TGTGCCAGCAGCTTGGAGCAGGGGACAGATACGCAGTATTTT
TRBJ1-4 | TRBV5-1 | once | - | CASSFTGRESEKLFF | TGCGCCAGCAGCTTTACGGGGCGCGAATCTGAAAAACTGTTTTTT
TRBJ1-6 | TRBV3-1/TRBV3-2 | - | - | CASSLTVVGNSPLHF | TGTGCCAGCAGCCTCACAGTGGTGGGAAATTCACCCCTCCACTTT
TRBJ1-2 | TRBV18 | - | - | CASSPRQDYGYTF | TGTGCCAGCTCACCCCGACAGGACTATGGCTACACCTTC
TRBJ2-2 | TRBV12-3/TRBV12-4 | - | - | CASSFVGELFF | TGTGCCAGCAGTTTCGTGGGGGAGCTGTTTTTT
TRBJ1-6 | TRBV7-2 | once | - | CASSLIQGGSSPLHF | TGTGCCAGCAGCTTAATCCAGGGAGGGAGCTCACCCCTCCACTTT
TRBJ2-3 | TRBV27 | once | - | CASRFGTGLDTQYF | TGTGCCAGCAGGTTTGGAACGGGCTTAGATACGCAGTATTTT
TRBJ2-1 | TRBV15 | - | TRBD1 | CATSREGTGYHEQFF | TGTGCCACCAGCAGAGAGGGGACAGGGTATCATGAGCAGTTCTTC
TRBJ1-3 | TRBV7-9 | - | - | CASSLQGNTIYF | TGTGCCAGCAGCCTCCAGGGAAACACCATATATTTT
TRBJ1-4 | TRBV4-3 | few | - | CASSQDNAGNEKLFF | TGCGCCAGCAGCCAAGATAATGCAGGGAACGAAAAACTGTTTTTT
TRBJ1-4 | TRBV5-5 | - | - | CASSLGVNEKLFF | TGTGCCAGCAGCTTAGGGGTTAATGAAAAACTGTTTTTT
TRBJ1-2 | TRBV5-6 | - | - | CASSLGYSYGYTF | TGTGCCAGCAGCTTGGGTTACAGTTATGGCTACACCTTC
TRBJ2-5 | TRBV4-1 | - | - | CASSQVGGQETQYF | TGCGCCAGCAGCCAAGTAGGTGGTCAAGAGACCCAGTACTTC
TRBJ1-2 | TRBV4-1 | - | TRBD1 | CASSQSQGGRPVSRYGYTF | TGCGCCAGCAGCCAATCTCAAGGGGGCAGGCCGGTTTCCCGCTATGGCTACACCTTC
TRBJ1-1 | TRBV19 | - | - | CASSIIGGARKDEAFF | TGTGCCAGTAGTATAATAGGGGGGGCTCGAAAGGATGAAGCTTTCTTT
TRBJ1-5 | TRBV18 | - | - | CASSRIEDQPQHF | TGTGCCAGCTCGCGCATCGAGGATCAGCCCCAGCATTTT
TRBJ1-5 | TRBV5-1 | few | TRBD1 | CASSLTPLDREFQPQHF | TGCGCCAGCAGCCTGACTCCACTCGACAGGGAGTTCCAGCCCCAGCATTTT
TRBJ1-2 | TRBV19 | - | - | CASSIGRERANGYTF | TGTGCCAGTAGTATTGGCAGGGAGAGGGCCAATGGCTACACCTTC
TRBJ1-2 | TRBV6-5 | once | TRBD1 | CASSRDSYYGYTF | TGTGCCAGCAGTAGGGACAGCTACTATGGCTACACCTTC
TRBJ2-2 | TRBV5-4 | - | - | CASSLVLPANTGELFF | TGTGCCAGCAGCTTGGTCCTACCAGCGAACACCGGGGAGCTGTTTTTT
TRBJ2-6 | TRBV4-3 | - | - | CASTSWGRSSGANVLTF | TGCGCCAGCACCTCTTGGGGTCGCAGCTCTGGGGCCAACGTCCTGACTTTC
TRBJ1-1 | TRBV5-1 | - | TRBD1 | CASSLQTGGTEAFF | TGCGCCAGCAGCTTGCAGACAGGGGGCACTGAAGCTTTCTTT
TRBJ2-1 | TRBV5-1 | - | TRBD2 | CASVSTSGYNEQFF | TGCGCCAGCGTTTCGACTAGCGGATACAATGAGCAGTTCTTC
TRBJ2-5 | TRBV9 | - | TRBD1 | CASSVFDRAQETQYF | TGTGCCAGCAGCGTATTCGACAGGGCCCAAGAGACCCAGTACTTC
TRBJ1-6 | TRBV27 | - | - | CASSLSPGVNSPLHF | TGTGCCAGCAGTTTATCACCAGGGGTCAATTCACCCCTCCACTTT
TRBJ1-2 | TRBV21-1 | once | - | CASSKGPVYYGYTF | TGTGCCAGCAGCAAAGGGCCAGTCTACTATGGCTACACCTTC
TRBJ1-1 | TRBV2 | - | - | CASGRRGLNTEAFF | TGTGCCAGCGGTCGGAGAGGGCTGAACACTGAAGCTTTCTTT
TRBJ1-2 | TRBV19 | - | TRBD1 | CASSAGQGNYGYTF | TGTGCCAGTAGTGCGGGACAGGGAAACTATGGCTACACCTTC
TRBJ1-2 | TRBV7-7 | - | - | CASSFQRTAGYTF | TGTGCCAGCAGCTTCCAGCGGACAGCCGGCTACACCTTC
TRBJ1-4 | TRBV7-9 | - | TRBD1 | CASSLGDREEEKLFF | TGTGCCAGCAGCTTAGGGGACAGGGAGGAGGAAAAACTGTTTTTT
TRBJ1-2 | TRBV5-6 | - | - | CASSLADYGYTF | TGTGCCAGCAGCTTGGCGGACTATGGCTACACCTTC
TRBJ1-1 | TRBV11-2 | - | - | CASRTIGSPLNTEAFF | TGTGCCAGCAGGACGATCGGTTCCCCTTTGAACACTGAAGCTTTCTTT
TRBJ2-2 | TRBV5-5 | - | TRBD2 | CASSRGAGDTGELFF | TGTGCCAGCAGCCGCGGCGCGGGGGACACCGGGGAGCTGTTTTTT
TRBJ2-1 | TRBV4-1 | - | - | CASSQEGTAGHNEQFF | TGCGCCAGCAGCCAAGAAGGGACGGCGGGACACAATGAGCAGTTCTTC
TRBJ2-7 | TRBV4-1 | - | - | CASSQVIGSSYEQYF | TGCGCCAGCAGCCAAGTCATCGGCAGCTCCTACGAGCAGTACTTC